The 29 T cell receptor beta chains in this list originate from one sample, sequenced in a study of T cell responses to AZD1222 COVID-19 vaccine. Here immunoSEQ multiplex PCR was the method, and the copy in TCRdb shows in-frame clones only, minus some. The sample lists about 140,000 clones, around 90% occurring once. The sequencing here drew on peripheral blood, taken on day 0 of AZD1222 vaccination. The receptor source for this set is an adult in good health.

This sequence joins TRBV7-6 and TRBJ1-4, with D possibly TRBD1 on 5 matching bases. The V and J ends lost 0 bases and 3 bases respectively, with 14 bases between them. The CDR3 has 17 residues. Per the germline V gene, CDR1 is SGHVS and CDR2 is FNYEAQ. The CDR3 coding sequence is TGTGCCAGCAGCTTAGCCCCTTTGGGGACGTCTAATGAAAAACTGTTTTTT. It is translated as CASSLAPLGTSNEKLFF.

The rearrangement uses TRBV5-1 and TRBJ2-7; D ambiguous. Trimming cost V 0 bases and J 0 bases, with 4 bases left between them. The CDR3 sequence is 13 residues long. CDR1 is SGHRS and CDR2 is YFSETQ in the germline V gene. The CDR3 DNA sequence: TGCGCCAGCAGCTTGGCCATCTCCTACGAGCAGTACTTC. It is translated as CASSLAISYEQYF. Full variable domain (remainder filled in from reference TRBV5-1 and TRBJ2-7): KAGVTQTPRYLIKTRGQQVTLSCSPISGHRSVSWYQQTPGQGLQFLFEYFSETQRNKGNFPGRFSGRQFSNSRSEMNVSTLELGDSALYLCASSLAISYEQYFGPGTRLTVT.

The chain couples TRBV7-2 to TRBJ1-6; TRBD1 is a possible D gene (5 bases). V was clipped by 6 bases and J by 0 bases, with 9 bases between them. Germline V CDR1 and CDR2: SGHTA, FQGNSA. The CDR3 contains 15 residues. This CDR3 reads CASRGQGSYNSPLHF. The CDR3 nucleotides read TGTGCCAGCAGAGGTCAGGGCTCCTATAATTCACCCCTCCACTTT.

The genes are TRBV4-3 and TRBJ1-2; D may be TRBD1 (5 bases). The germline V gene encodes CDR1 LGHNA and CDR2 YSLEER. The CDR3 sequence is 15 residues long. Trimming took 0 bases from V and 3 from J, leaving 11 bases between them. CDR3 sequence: CASSQDLDSYYGYTF. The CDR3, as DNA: TGCGCCAGCAGCCAAGATCTTGACAGCTACTATGGCTACACCTTC.

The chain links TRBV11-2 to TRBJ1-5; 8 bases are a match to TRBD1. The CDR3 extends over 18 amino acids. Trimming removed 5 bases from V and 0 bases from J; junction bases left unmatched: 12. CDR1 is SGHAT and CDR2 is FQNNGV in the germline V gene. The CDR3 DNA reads TGTGCCAGCAGCCCTGGTTTGTCGGGACAGGATAGCAATCAGCCCCAGCATTTT. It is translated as CASSPGLSGQDSNQPQHF.

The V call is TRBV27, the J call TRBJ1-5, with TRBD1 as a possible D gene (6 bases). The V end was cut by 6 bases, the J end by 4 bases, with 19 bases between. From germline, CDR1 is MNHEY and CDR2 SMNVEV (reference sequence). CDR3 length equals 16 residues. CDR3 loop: CASRPFAGARNQPQHF. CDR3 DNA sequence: TGTGCCAGCAGACCTTTCGCAGGGGCTAGGAATCAGCCCCAGCATTTT.

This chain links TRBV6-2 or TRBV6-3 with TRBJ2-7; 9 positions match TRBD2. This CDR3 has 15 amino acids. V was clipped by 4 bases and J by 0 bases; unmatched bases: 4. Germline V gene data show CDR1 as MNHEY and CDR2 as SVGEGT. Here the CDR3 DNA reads TGTGCCAGCAGTTCCAGCGGGAGGACCTCCTACGAGCAGTACTTC. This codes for CASSSSGRTSYEQYF.

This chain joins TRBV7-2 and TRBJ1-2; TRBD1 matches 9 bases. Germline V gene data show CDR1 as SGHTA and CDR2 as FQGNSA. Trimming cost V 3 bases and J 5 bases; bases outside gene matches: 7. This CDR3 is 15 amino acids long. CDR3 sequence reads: CASSLGTGTQYGYTF. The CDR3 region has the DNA TGTGCCAGCAGCTTGGGGACAGGGACCCAGTATGGCTACACCTTC.

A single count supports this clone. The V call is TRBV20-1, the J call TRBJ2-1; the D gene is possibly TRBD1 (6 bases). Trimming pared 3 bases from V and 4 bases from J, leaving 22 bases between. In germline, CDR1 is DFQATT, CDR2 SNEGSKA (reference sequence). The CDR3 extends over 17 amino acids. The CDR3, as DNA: TGCAGTGCTAGTCCCCTCGCAAAGGGGGTGGGGTACAATGAGCAGTTCTTC. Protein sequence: CSASPLAKGVGYNEQFF.

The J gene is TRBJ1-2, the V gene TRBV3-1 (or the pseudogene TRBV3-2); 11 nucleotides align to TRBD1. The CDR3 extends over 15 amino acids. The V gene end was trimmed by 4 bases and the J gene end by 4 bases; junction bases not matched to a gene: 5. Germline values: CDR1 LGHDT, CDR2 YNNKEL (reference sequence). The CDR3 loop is CASSRGQGVFYGYTF. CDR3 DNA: TGTGCCAGCAGCCGGGGACAGGGGGTATTCTATGGCTACACCTTC.

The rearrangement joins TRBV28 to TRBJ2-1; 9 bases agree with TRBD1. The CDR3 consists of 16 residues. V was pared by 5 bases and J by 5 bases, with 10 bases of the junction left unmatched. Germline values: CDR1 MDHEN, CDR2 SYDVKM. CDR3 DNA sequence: TGTGCCAGCAGTATCCACAGGGGGCACGCCAACAATGAGCAGTTCTTC. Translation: CASSIHRGHANNEQFF.

The chain's CDR3 is CATSRDRGLALAKNIQYF. As DNA, the CDR3 is TGTGCCACCAGCAGAGATCGCGGGTTAGCCCTAGCCAAAAACATTCAGTACTTC. The chain uses TRBV15 and TRBJ2-4, with TRBD2 as a possible D gene (5 bases). Trimming removed 0 bases at V and 0 bases at J, with 15 bases between. Germline loops: CDR1 LNHNV, CDR2 YYDKDF (reference sequence). The CDR3 consists of 18 residues.

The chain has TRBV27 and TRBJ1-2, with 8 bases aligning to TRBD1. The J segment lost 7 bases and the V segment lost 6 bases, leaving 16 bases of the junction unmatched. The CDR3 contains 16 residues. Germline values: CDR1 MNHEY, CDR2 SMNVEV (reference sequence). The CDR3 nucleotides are TGTGCCAGCAGCCTCACCTTCTCACTTACAGGGGGTGGCTACACCTTC. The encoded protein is CASSLTFSLTGGGYTF.

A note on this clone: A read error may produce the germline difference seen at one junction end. CDR3 DNA: TGTGCCAGCAGCAAGCCAGGGTGGGTTGACTCGATCTTT. As protein: CASSKPGWVDSIF. The chain has TRBV5-4 and TRBJ1-1, with D tentatively TRBD1 (5 bases). Germline V gives CDR1 SGHNT, CDR2 YYREEE (reference sequence). CDR3 length: 13 residues.

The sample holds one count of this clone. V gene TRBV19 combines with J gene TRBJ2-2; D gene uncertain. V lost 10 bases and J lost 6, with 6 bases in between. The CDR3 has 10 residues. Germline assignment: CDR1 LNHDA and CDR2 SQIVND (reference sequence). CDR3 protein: CATYAGELFF. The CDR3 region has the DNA TGTGCCACCTATGCCGGGGAGCTGTTTTTT.

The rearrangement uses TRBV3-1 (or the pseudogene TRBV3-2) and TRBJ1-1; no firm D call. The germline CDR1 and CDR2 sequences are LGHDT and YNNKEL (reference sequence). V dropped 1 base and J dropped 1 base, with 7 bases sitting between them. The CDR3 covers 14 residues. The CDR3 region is CASSQVWGNTEAFF. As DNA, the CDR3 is TGTGCCAGCAGCCAAGTTTGGGGGAACACTGAAGCTTTCTTT.

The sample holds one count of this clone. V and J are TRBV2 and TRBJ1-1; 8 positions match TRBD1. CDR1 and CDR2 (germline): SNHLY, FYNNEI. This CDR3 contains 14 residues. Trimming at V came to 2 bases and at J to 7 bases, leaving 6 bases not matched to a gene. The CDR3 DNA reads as TGTGCCAGCAGTGAATCCCGGACAGGGTATGAAGCTTTCTTT. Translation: CASSESRTGYEAFF.

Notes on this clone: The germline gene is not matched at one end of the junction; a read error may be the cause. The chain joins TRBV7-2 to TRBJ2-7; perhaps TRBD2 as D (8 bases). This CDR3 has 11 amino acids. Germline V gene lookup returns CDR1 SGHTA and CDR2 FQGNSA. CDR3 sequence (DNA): TGTGCCAGCAGCTTAATTAGCGGGACAGTTTGG. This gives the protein CASSLISGTVW. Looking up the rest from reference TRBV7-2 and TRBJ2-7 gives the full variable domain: GAGVSQSPSNKVTEKGKDVELRCDPISGHTALYWYRQSLGQGLEFLIYFQGNSAPDKSGLPSDRFSAERTGGSVSTLTIQRTQQEDSAVYLCASSLISGTVWGPGTRLTVT.

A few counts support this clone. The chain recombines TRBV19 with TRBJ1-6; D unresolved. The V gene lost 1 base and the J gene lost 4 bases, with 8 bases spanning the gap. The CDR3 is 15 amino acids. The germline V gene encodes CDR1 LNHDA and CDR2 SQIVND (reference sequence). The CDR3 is CASSIAGGYNSPLHF. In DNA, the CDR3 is TGTGCCAGTAGTATAGCGGGCGGATATAATTCACCCCTCCACTTT.

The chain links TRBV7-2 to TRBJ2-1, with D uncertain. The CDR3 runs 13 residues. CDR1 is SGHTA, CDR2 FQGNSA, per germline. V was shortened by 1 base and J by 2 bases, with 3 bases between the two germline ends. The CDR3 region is CASSLDPYNEQFF. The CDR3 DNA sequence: TGTGCCAGCAGCTTAGACCCCTACAATGAGCAGTTCTTC.

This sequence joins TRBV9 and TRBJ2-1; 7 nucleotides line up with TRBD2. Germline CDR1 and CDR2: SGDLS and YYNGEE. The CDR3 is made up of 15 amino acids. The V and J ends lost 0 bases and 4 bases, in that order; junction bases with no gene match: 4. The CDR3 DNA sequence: TGTGCCAGCAGCGTAGACCTAGCGGCTTACAATGAGCAGTTCTTC. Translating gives CASSVDLAAYNEQFF.

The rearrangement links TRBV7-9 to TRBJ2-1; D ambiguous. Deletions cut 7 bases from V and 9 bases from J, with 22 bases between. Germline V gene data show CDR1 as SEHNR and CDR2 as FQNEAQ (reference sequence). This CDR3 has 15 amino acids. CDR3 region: CASTFQSPSSLEQFF. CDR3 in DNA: TGTGCCAGCACCTTCCAGAGCCCCTCCTCTCTTGAGCAGTTCTTC.

The chain's CDR3 is CSVEFFAGGPNEQFF. The CDR3 nucleotides are TGCAGCGTTGAGTTTTTTGCGGGGGGACCCAATGAGCAGTTCTTC. V gene TRBV29-1 combines with J gene TRBJ2-1, with TRBD2 matching over 8 bases. Germline CDR1 is SQVTM and CDR2 is ANQGSEA. V dropped 3 bases and J dropped 6; count of bases not matched to a gene: 10. The CDR3 runs 15 residues.

CDR3 sequence (DNA): TGTGCCAGTAGTCCGAGGGGACGGAGCACCGGGGAGCTGTTTTTT. Protein sequence: CASSPRGRSTGELFF. The V gene is TRBV19, the J gene TRBJ2-2; D possibly matches TRBD1 or TRBD2 (5 bases each). Trimming pared 5 bases from V and 4 bases from J, leaving 14 bases between. The CDR3 is made up of 15 amino acids. CDR1 LNHDA and CDR2 SQIVND come from the germline V gene (reference sequence).

CDR3 in amino acids: CSVEERLGSPHYEQYF. The CDR3 DNA reads as TGCAGCGTTGAAGAGAGACTGGGGAGCCCTCACTACGAGCAGTACTTC. V and J are TRBV29-1 and TRBJ2-7, with TRBD2 as a possible D gene (5 bases). Between the trimmed V and J ends, which lost 0 bases and 3 bases, there was a span of 18 bases. The CDR3 contains 16 residues. Germline V CDR1 and CDR2: SQVTM, ANQGSEA.

The CDR3 nucleotides read TGTGCCAGCAGGCGACAGGCAAATCCCTCCTACGAGCAGTACTTC. Translation: CASRRQANPSYEQYF. The V call is TRBV7-2, the J call TRBJ2-7, with D maybe TRBD1 (6 bases). V was clipped by 6 bases and J by 0 bases, with 15 bases between them. CDR1 is SGHTA, CDR2 FQGNSA, per germline. This CDR3 spans 15 amino acids.

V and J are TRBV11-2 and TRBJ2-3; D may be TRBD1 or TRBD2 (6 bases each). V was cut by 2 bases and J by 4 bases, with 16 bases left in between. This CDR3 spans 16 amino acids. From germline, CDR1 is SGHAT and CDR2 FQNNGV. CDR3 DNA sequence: TGTGCCAGCAGCTTAAAGGGGGGATCAGGGTCAGATACGCAGTATTTT. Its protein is CASSLKGGSGSDTQYF.

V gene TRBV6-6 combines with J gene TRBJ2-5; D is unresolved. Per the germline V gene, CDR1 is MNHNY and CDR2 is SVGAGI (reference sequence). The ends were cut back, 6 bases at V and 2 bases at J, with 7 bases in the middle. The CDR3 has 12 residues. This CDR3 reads CASRLPQETQYF. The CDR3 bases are TGTGCCAGCAGACTACCTCAAGAGACCCAGTACTTC.

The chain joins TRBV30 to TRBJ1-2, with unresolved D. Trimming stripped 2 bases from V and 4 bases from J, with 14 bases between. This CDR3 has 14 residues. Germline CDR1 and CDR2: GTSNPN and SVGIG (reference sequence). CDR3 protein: CAWSSGPPSYGYTF. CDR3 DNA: TGTGCCTGGAGTTCCGGGCCACCAAGCTATGGCTACACCTTC.